The sequence of this TCR beta chain was determined in a study of early T cells in non-severe SARS-CoV-2 infection. This clonotype was seen ten or more times. Deletions cut 1 base from V and 0 bases from J, with 5 bases between. Germline CDR1 is SEHNR and CDR2 is FQNEAQ (reference sequence). The CDR3 covers 14 residues. A single record per CDR3 protein comes from TCRdb applying MiXCR to the 5' RACE reads. The data show about 34,000 distinct CDR3 sequences, 4.5% to 7% seen once. The sequenced sample was whole blood. This sequence joins TRBV7-9 and TRBJ2-3; D not certain. The sequence was obtained from an adult who was a healthcare worker with PCR-confirmed SARS-CoV-2 infection or an uninfected control (not recorded which). CDR3 DNA: TGTGCCAGCAGCTTAGACAGAAGCACAGATACGCAGTATTTT. Protein product: CASSLDRSTDTQYF.